Shown below are 14 T cell receptor beta chains from a single sample sequenced in a study of siplizumab effects on memory and regulatory T cells. Produced via immunoSEQ multiplex PCR; TCRdb's table is partial and in-frame only. Of around 26,000 clones detected, more than 65% appear once; the ten largest clones hold 20% to 25%. Input material: memory CD4+ T cells sorted from blood. These receptors came from a human donor in good health.

The chain has TRBV20-1 and TRBJ2-1, with D hard to call. The CDR3 has 11 amino acids. V gave up 1 base and J gave up 11 bases, with 9 bases separating them. Germline V lookup: CDR1 DFQATT, CDR2 SNEGSKA (reference sequence). CDR3 sequence reads: CSARGQAQQFF. The CDR3 DNA reads TGCAGTGCTAGAGGTCAGGCACAGCAGTTCTTC.

The J gene is TRBJ1-1, the V gene TRBV7-9, with D possibly matching TRBD1 (6 bases). Germline V gene sequence: CDR1 SEHNR, CDR2 FQNEAQ (reference sequence). V lost 1 base and J 2 bases, leaving 11 bases between the germline ends. This CDR3 has 15 amino acids. The CDR3, as DNA: TGTGCCAGCAGCTTAGGTGGGGGGCGTAACACTGAAGCTTTCTTT. Its translation is CASSLGGGRNTEAFF.

The chain carries TRBV5-1 and TRBJ2-6; D not resolved. Trimming removed 2 bases from V and 1 base from J, with 7 bases in between. Germline CDR1 reads SGHRS; CDR2 reads YFSETQ. This CDR3 has 15 residues. The DNA of the CDR3 is TGCGCCAGCAGCTTTGTTCTGTCTGGGGCCAACGTCCTGACTTTC. This sequence encodes CASSFVLSGANVLTF.

This clone came up once. V usage is TRBV4-1 and J usage is TRBJ1-5; the D gene is possibly TRBD1 (6 bases). Between the trimmed V and J ends, which lost 0 bases and 5 bases, there was a span of 14 bases. The CDR3 has 16 amino acids. Per germline, CDR1 MGHRA and CDR2 YSYEKL. The DNA of the CDR3 is TGCGCCAGCAGCCAAGACGTGGGGGCTAGGTATCAGCCCCAGCATTTT. Amino acid sequence: CASSQDVGARYQPQHF.

This clone was found a few times. The V call is TRBV4-2, the J call TRBJ2-7; 7 nucleotides agree with TRBD2. Germline values: CDR1 LGHNA, CDR2 YNFKEQ. Trimming at V came to 11 bases and at J to 4 bases, leaving 14 bases not matched to a gene. This CDR3 is built from 14 residues. The CDR3 is CAPPAGGSWYEQYF. The CDR3 region has the DNA TGTGCCCCACCGGCTGGCGGGAGTTGGTACGAGCAGTACTTC.

This clone is a singleton in its sample. The J gene is TRBJ2-1, the V gene TRBV28, with D unclear. V was shortened by 1 base and J by 5 bases, with 0 bases between the two germline ends. Germline CDR1 reads MDHEN; CDR2 reads SYDVKM. The CDR3 sequence is 11 residues long. CDR3 DNA: TGTGCCAGCAGTTTATACAATGAGCAGTTCTTC. Residues: CASSLYNEQFF. Full variable domain (outside the CDR3, taken from reference TRBV28 and TRBJ2-1): DVKVTQSSRYLVKRTGEKVFLECVQDMDHENMFWYRQDPGLGLRLIYFSYDVKMKEKGDIPEGYSVSREKKERFSLILESASTNQTSMYLCASSLYNEQFFGPGTRLTVL.

A few counts support this clone. V is TRBV2 and J is TRBJ2-5; 10 nucleotides agree with TRBD2. This CDR3 has 14 amino acids. The V and J ends lost 6 bases and 5 bases, in that order; junction bases with no gene match: 6. Germline CDR1 SNHLY, CDR2 FYNNEI. The CDR3, as DNA: TGTGCCAGCAGAATAGCGGGAGGCCCCGAGACCCAGTACTTC. Protein product: CASRIAGGPETQYF.

The chain uses TRBV6-4 and TRBJ2-3; no clear D. V was clipped by 6 bases and J by 4 bases, with 17 bases between them. Germline CDR1 is MRHNA and CDR2 is SNTAGT. The CDR3 runs 15 residues. CDR3: CASSASPAPADTQYF. The CDR3 DNA follows: TGTGCCAGCAGCGCTTCCCCTGCCCCCGCAGATACGCAGTATTTT.

The CDR3 spells CASSLAVRNRAGTGELFF. As DNA, the CDR3 is TGCGCCAGCAGCTTGGCTGTCCGGAATCGGGCCGGGACCGGGGAGCTGTTTTTT. V is TRBV5-1 and J is TRBJ2-2; the D is unclear. This CDR3 region has 18 residues. The V end was cut by 0 bases, the J end by 5 bases, with 20 bases between. Germline assignment: CDR1 SGHRS and CDR2 YFSETQ.

The chain uses TRBV19 and TRBJ1-5; D ambiguous. Per germline, CDR1 LNHDA and CDR2 SQIVND (reference sequence). The CDR3 has 14 amino acids. V lost 5 bases and J 4 bases, leaving 12 bases between the germline ends. DNA for the CDR3: TGTGCCAGTAGTTTGGGGAATGGTAATCAGCCCCAGCATTTT. It is translated as CASSLGNGNQPQHF.

This sequence joins TRBV4-1 and TRBJ1-2; tentative D call: TRBD1 (5 bases). The germline V gene encodes CDR1 MGHRA and CDR2 YSYEKL. Trimming cost V 4 bases and J 6 bases, with 9 bases left between them. The length of the CDR3 is 12 residues. CDR3 amino acids: CASSRMGDGYTF. For the CDR3, the DNA is TGCGCCAGCAGCCGTATGGGGGATGGCTACACCTTC.

This clone is medium-sized (0.01 to 0.1%) in the sample. The gene calls are TRBV21-1 and TRBJ2-3; no DNA check was done on the table's D call, TRBD1. TRBV21-1 is described as a pseudogene. CDR3 size: 17 residues. CDR3 residues: CASSKARERLSTDTQYF. CDR3 coding DNA: TGTGCCAGCAGCAAAGCCAGGGAACGCCTTAGCACAGATACGCAGTATTTT.

The V and J genes are TRBV4-1 and TRBJ2-5; D may be TRBD2 (6 bases). Trimming took off 4 bases at V and 1 base at J, with 10 bases between the two ends. The CDR3 spans 14 residues. CDR1 and CDR2 from the germline V gene are MGHRA and YSYEKL. The CDR3 region is CASSPRTTQETQYF. In DNA form, the CDR3 reads TGCGCCAGCAGCCCCAGGACTACCCAAGAGACCCAGTACTTC.

The chain uses TRBV11-1 and TRBJ2-1; D may be TRBD2 (5 bases). CDR3 length: 15 residues. V was cut by 5 bases and J by 1 base, with 12 bases left in between. Germline CDR1 and CDR2: SGHAT and FQDESV (reference sequence). The CDR3 sequence: CASSPRLLSYNEQFF. In DNA form, the CDR3 reads TGTGCCAGCAGCCCCAGACTACTTTCCTACAATGAGCAGTTCTTC.